The clone carrying this T cell receptor (beta chain) came up a few times. The V and J ends lost 8 bases and 2 bases respectively, with 9 bases between them. This CDR3 region has 12 residues. TCRdb re-called the RT-PCR reads through MiXCR, storing one row per CDR3 protein. The sample records around 600,000 distinct CDR3 sequences, around 10% being singletons. These data originate in a study of response to subunit inactivated influenza vaccine. The same sample was also used in a study of T cells expressing NK-cell markers. This second study notes: UMI-tagged 5'RACE template switching yielded the TCR beta cDNA. Among CD8+ T cells from about 6 donors, dominant NKG2C+ clonotypes accounted for roughly 1.0-7.0%. Whether expanded NKG2C+ T cell clones were HCMV specific stayed uncertain.

This chain uses TRBV12-3 or TRBV12-4 with TRBJ1-2; no definite D call. The sequence came from a man in his fifties or sixties who received an inactivated influenza vaccine. The specimen comprised PBMCs from blood, sampled on the day of vaccination. CDR3 loop: CASATLNYGYTF. The CDR3 nucleotides are TGTGCCAGCGCGACCCTGAACTATGGCTACACCTTC.